A selection of T cell receptor beta chains follows, all from one sample in a study of blood T cell repertoires in COVID-19. This table comes from immunoSEQ multiplex PCR, and its TCRdb copy is limited to in-frame clones, with some not included. The profile shows 150,000 to 200,000 clones, under 85% of them singletons. The sample taken for sequencing was peripheral blood. These receptors were collected from a woman aged 70-85 years with COVID-19, enrolled during active disease. Both conserved end residues are part of each CDR3. Each record gives: D gene, CDR3 length, J gene, V gene, CDR3 DNA, CDR3 protein. The D gene is left open where the match is weak.

>TRBD1|15|TRBJ1-3|TRBV2
TGTGCCAGCAGTTCCGGGACAGGGATTGGAAACACCATATATTTT
CASSSGTGIGNTIYF
>TRBD2|15|TRBJ2-7|TRBV5-1
TGCGCCAGCAGCTTTCTAGCGGGAGCAGGCTACGAGCAGTACTTC
CASSFLAGAGYEQYF
>.|13|TRBJ1-2|TRBV28
TGTGCCAGCAGCAAGCCACCGAACTATGGCTACACCTTC
CASSKPPNYGYTF
>.|11|TRBJ1-2|TRBV2
TGTGCCAGCTCTACTAACTATGGCTACACCTTC
CASSTNYGYTF
>TRBD1|15|TRBJ2-2|TRBV5-1
TGCGCCAGCAGTCGGACAGGGTCGGGCACCGGGGAGCTGTTTTTT
CASSRTGSGTGELFF
>.|12|TRBJ1-1|TRBV11-2
TGTGCCAGCAGCTTAGTGCGCCCCGGGGCTTTCTTT
CASSLVRPGAFF
>.|15|TRBJ2-3|TRBV13
TGTGCCAGCAGCTTACGGACAGCCAACACAGATACGCAGTATTTT
CASSLRTANTDTQYF
>.|13|TRBJ1-1|TRBV6-5
TGTGCCAGCAGACCGCAGGGGTACACTGAAGCTTTCTTT
CASRPQGYTEAFF
>.|11|TRBJ1-1|TRBV30
TGTGCCTGGAGTGGACAGTTTGAAGCTTTCTTT
CAWSGQFEAFF
>.|13|TRBJ2-5|TRBV7-9
TGTGCCAGCAGCGCCCCCCCCAGGGAGACCCAGTACTTC
CASSAPPRETQYF
>TRBD1|16|TRBJ1-2|TRBV5-4
TGTGCCAGCAGCTTGTCCCCGGCAGGGGGCATGCTGGGCTACACCTTC
CASSLSPAGGMLGYTF